The 13 T cell receptor beta chains below all came from one sample that was sequenced in a study of spatial heterogeneity in lung cancer. Their antigens remain unidentified. Via MiXCR, TCRdb re-called the 5' RACE reads, giving one row per CDR3 protein. The table lists approximately 25,000 distinct CDR3 sequences, approximately 9% of them singletons. General study points: How many expanded intratumoral alpha and beta TCRs were present tracked the tumor mutation count, which was a count of nonsynonymous mutations.

Time point given: sample taken at primary tumor resection. This material consisted of lung tumor tissue, taken at surgery. Every receptor here comes from a male donor with early-stage non-small cell lung cancer.

With respect to this clonotype: This may be a read error: a much more frequent sequence differs by one nucleotide. The chain combines TRBV7-9 with TRBJ2-3, with 7 bases aligning to TRBD2. The germline V gene encodes CDR1 SEHNR and CDR2 FQNEAQ (reference sequence). The length of the CDR3 is 17 residues. CDR3 protein: CASSDSLTSFRTDTQCF. CDR3 DNA sequence: TGTGCCAGCAGCGATAGCCTGACTAGCTTCCGCACAGATACGCAGTGTTTT.

This chain joins TRBV30 and TRBJ2-2, with D perhaps TRBD2 (6 bases). The V and J ends lost 4 bases and 5 bases respectively, with 17 bases between them. The CDR3 consists of 15 residues. Germline V gene data show CDR1 as GTSNPN and CDR2 as SVGIG (reference sequence). CDR3 protein: CAWIGAGRRTGELFF. CDR3 DNA sequence: TGTGCCTGGATAGGGGCGGGAAGGAGGACCGGGGAGCTGTTTTTT.

This clonotype was detected many times. The genes are TRBV7-9 and TRBJ2-7, with 12 bases identical to TRBD2. Germline CDR1 SEHNR, CDR2 FQNEAQ (reference sequence). V lost 5 bases, J lost 6 bases, and 8 bases stayed unmatched. The CDR3 has 15 amino acids. The CDR3 nucleotides read TGTGCCAGCAGCATAAGACTAGCGGGAGATCGCGAGCAGTACTTC. Its protein product is CASSIRLAGDREQYF.

V is TRBV6-1 and J is TRBJ2-7; the D is unclear. CDR1 is MNHNS and CDR2 is SASEGT in the germline V gene. Trimming removed 4 bases from V and 6 bases from J, with 16 bases in between. This CDR3 comprises 14 residues. This chain's CDR3 is CASSVEMAAREQYF. For the CDR3, the DNA is TGTGCCAGCAGTGTTGAAATGGCCGCTCGCGAGCAGTACTTC.

This chain uses TRBV5-4 with TRBJ1-5; 10 positions agree with TRBD1. CDR1 SGHNT and CDR2 YYREEE come from the germline V gene (reference sequence). V was clipped by 4 bases and J by 7 bases; unmatched bases: 5. CDR3 length: 14 residues. The CDR3 here is CASSPDRGQQPQHF. The DNA of the CDR3 is TGTGCCAGCAGCCCTGACAGGGGGCAACAGCCCCAGCATTTT.

This clonotype was counted many times. This chain connects TRBV28 to TRBJ2-7; either TRBD1 or TRBD2 may supply D (7 bases each). CDR1 MDHEN and CDR2 SYDVKM come from the germline V gene. The CDR3 is 14 residues long. The ends were cut back, 2 bases at V and 6 bases at J, with 14 bases in the middle. The CDR3 region has the DNA TGTGCCAGCAGTTTAAGCCAGGGGGGGCGCGAGCAGTACTTC. It specifies CASSLSQGGREQYF. Variable domain in full (rest from reference TRBV28 and TRBJ2-7): DVKVTQSSRYLVKRTGEKVFLECVQDMDHENMFWYRQDPGLGLRLIYFSYDVKMKEKGDIPEGYSVSREKKERFSLILESASTNQTSMYLCASSLSQGGREQYFGPGTRLTVT.

This clonotype was seen repeatedly, ten times or more. The chain recombines TRBV29-1 with TRBJ2-5, with a weak D call TRBD2 (6 bases). This CDR3 has 13 amino acids. From germline, CDR1 is SQVTM and CDR2 ANQGSEA. V was shortened by 5 bases and J by 5 bases, with 15 bases between the two germline ends. The CDR3 here is CSVPAGGGETQYF. DNA of the CDR3: TGCAGCGTTCCGGCTGGGGGAGGTGAGACCCAGTACTTC.

This clonotype was counted between two and nine times. V is TRBV7-8 and J is TRBJ2-5; perhaps TRBD2 as D (7 bases). V gave up 1 base and J gave up 3 bases, with 9 bases separating them. Germline V gene data show CDR1 as SGHVS and CDR2 as FQNEAQ. The CDR3 extends over 14 amino acids. CDR3 sequence reads: CASSLVGGEETQYF. The CDR3 DNA reads TGTGCCAGCAGCTTAGTAGGGGGGGAAGAGACCCAGTACTTC.

This clonotype was observed many times. J is TRBJ2-7 and V is TRBV5-1; TRBD2 is a possible D gene (5 bases). With 4 bases removed from V and 3 bases from J, the gap between germline ends came to 14 bases. The CDR3 totals 14 residues. Germline values: CDR1 SGHRS, CDR2 YFSETQ. CDR3 in amino acids: CASSGMAGDYEQYF. The CDR3 DNA reads as TGCGCCAGCAGCGGGATGGCGGGCGACTACGAGCAGTACTTC.

This clonotype came up a few times. V is TRBV27 and J is TRBJ2-6, with no clear D. From germline, CDR1 is MNHEY and CDR2 SMNVEV (reference sequence). This CDR3 comprises 14 residues. V shed 6 bases and J shed 0 bases, with 6 bases lying between them. CDR3 sequence: CASRSSSGANVLTF. In DNA, the CDR3 is TGTGCCAGCAGGTCCAGCTCTGGGGCCAACGTCCTGACTTTC.

This chain uses TRBV27 with TRBJ2-5, with TRBD2 matching 7 bases. V was pared by 6 bases and J by 4 bases, with 11 bases of the junction left unmatched. This CDR3 is 15 amino acids long. Germline V lookup: CDR1 MNHEY, CDR2 SMNVEV (reference sequence). As DNA, the CDR3 is TGTGCCAGCAGCCGTGGGGGGGAGGGAGGAGAGACCCAGTACTTC. Its protein product is CASSRGGEGGETQYF.

V usage is TRBV9 and J usage is TRBJ2-1; D may correspond to TRBD1 or TRBD2 (5 bases each). Trimming removed 0 bases at V and 7 bases at J, with 20 bases between. The CDR3 extends over 17 amino acids. CDR1 and CDR2 (germline): SGDLS, YYNGEE. The CDR3 is CASSVAVGRDPLNEQFF. CDR3 bases: TGTGCCAGCAGCGTAGCTGTGGGCAGGGACCCCCTTAATGAGCAGTTCTTC. Full variable domain (missing parts from reference TRBV9 and TRBJ2-1): DSGVTQTPKHLITATGQRVTLRCSPRSGDLSVYWYQQSLDQGLQFLIQYYNGEERAKGNILERFSAQQFPDLHSELNLSSLELGDSALYFCASSVAVGRDPLNEQFFGPGTRLTVL.

This chain uses TRBV29-1 with TRBJ2-2; TRBD1 aligns across 10 bases. Germline V gives CDR1 SQVTM, CDR2 ANQGSEA. The CDR3 length is 13 residues. The ends lost 6 bases at V and 4 bases at J; junction bases unmatched: 2. This chain's CDR3 is CSVGTGVTGELFF. DNA for the CDR3: TGCAGCGTGGGGACAGGGGTCACCGGGGAGCTGTTTTTT.